This passage covers 27 T cell receptor beta chains from one sample sequenced in a study of shared clonotypes between healthy human individuals. Naive CD8 cells were CD45RO-negative, positively selected for CCR7, excluding terminally differentiated effector memory CD45RA+ cells. Data came from immunoSEQ multiplex PCR; TCRdb stores just in-frame clones and leaves some out. This table has 500,000 to 700,000 clones, about 95% appearing once. The sample was naive CD8+ T cells sorted from blood. The receptors were gathered from a woman aged 25 to 39 in good health.

There are a few counts of this clone. The rearrangement links TRBV4-1 to TRBJ2-3; tentative D call: TRBD2 (5 bases). CDR1 and CDR2 (germline): MGHRA, YSYEKL. The CDR3 has 13 amino acids. Between the trimmed V and J ends, which lost 3 bases and 5 bases, there was a span of 9 bases. The CDR3 sequence: CASSHPLVDTQYF. CDR3 bases: TGCGCCAGCAGCCATCCACTAGTAGATACGCAGTATTTT.

The chain recombines TRBV6-6 with TRBJ2-7; 7 bases match TRBD2. Germline values: CDR1 MNHNY, CDR2 SVGAGI (reference sequence). The CDR3 length is 14 residues. The ends lost 0 bases at V and 5 bases at J; junction bases unmatched: 4. Here the CDR3 DNA reads TGTGCCAGCAGTTACTCTGCGGGAGTTCACGAGCAGTACTTC. This gives the protein CASSYSAGVHEQYF.

The chain links TRBV4-2 to TRBJ2-2; 11 positions agree with TRBD2. The CDR3 runs to 15 residues. V shed 5 bases and J 6 bases; nucleotides not matched to a gene: 5. Germline V gives CDR1 LGHNA, CDR2 YNFKEQ. This chain's CDR3 is CASSDIAGGPGELFF. In DNA form, the CDR3 reads TGTGCCAGCAGCGATATAGCGGGAGGGCCCGGGGAGCTGTTTTTT.

This clone was seen more than once but under ten times. The V gene is TRBV5-5, the J gene TRBJ2-7; D possibly matches TRBD1 or TRBD2 (5 bases each). The CDR3 covers 14 residues. Deletions cut 4 bases from V and 5 bases from J, with 16 bases between. Germline V CDR1 and CDR2: SGHKS, YYEKEE (reference sequence). DNA of the CDR3: TGTGCCAGCAGCCCCGGGGCCAGCCCTGACGAGCAGTACTTC. Its protein product is CASSPGASPDEQYF.

About this clone itself: The sample has other DNA sequences that encode this CDR3 too. This chain joins TRBV6-5 and TRBJ2-7; D possibly corresponds to TRBD2 (6 bases). CDR1 and CDR2 (germline): MNHEY, SVGAGI. There are 13 residues in the CDR3. Trimming took 2 bases from V and 1 from J, leaving 6 bases between them. The CDR3 is CASSYGGSYEQYF. In DNA form, the CDR3 reads TGTGCCAGCAGTTACGGAGGGTCCTACGAGCAGTACTTC.

This clone was picked up one time. CDR3 nucleotides: TGTGCCAGCAGTTTAATGGGACTAGCGGTCTACGAGCAGTACTTC. Translation: CASSLMGLAVYEQYF. The J gene is TRBJ2-7, the V gene TRBV27; 11 nucleotides align to TRBD2. The CDR3 is made up of 15 amino acids. The ends lost 2 bases at V and 3 bases at J; junction bases unmatched: 3. Germline lookup yields CDR1 MNHEY and CDR2 SMNVEV (reference sequence).

The chain joins TRBV28 to TRBJ1-4; the D is unclear. This CDR3 is built from 13 residues. The V end lost 11 bases, the J end lost 2 bases, and 12 bases lay between the germline ends. Germline V lookup: CDR1 MDHEN, CDR2 SYDVKM. CDR3 loop: CASSEATNEKLFF. CDR3 coding DNA: TGTGCCTCCAGCGAGGCGACTAATGAAAAACTGTTTTTT. The whole variable domain, filled in from reference TRBV28 and TRBJ1-4, reads DVKVTQSSRYLVKRTGEKVFLECVQDMDHENMFWYRQDPGLGLRLIYFSYDVKMKEKGDIPEGYSVSREKKERFSLILESASTNQTSMYLCASSEATNEKLFFGSGTQLSVL.

In DNA form, the CDR3 reads TGTGCCAGCAGCACCCGGGACAGGGGGAACTACGAGCAGTACTTC. Protein sequence: CASSTRDRGNYEQYF. The rearrangement links TRBV7-9 to TRBJ2-5, with TRBD1 matching 11 bases. The better agreement between TRBJ2-7 and the DNA end casts doubt on the J call. The CDR3 is 15 amino acids. Germline CDR1 reads SEHNR; CDR2 reads FQNEAQ (reference sequence).

V is TRBV6-5 and J is TRBJ1-2; D gene uncertain. Per the germline V gene, CDR1 is MNHEY and CDR2 is SVGAGI. The CDR3 runs to 13 residues. Trimming removed 2 bases at V and 8 bases at J, with 12 bases between. The CDR3 nucleotides read TGTGCCAGCAGTTACGCTCAGGATCGGGGCTACACCTTC. This sequence encodes CASSYAQDRGYTF.

This CDR3 reads CASSPGQTNTEAFF. CDR3 DNA sequence: TGTGCCAGCAGTCCGGGACAAACGAACACTGAAGCTTTCTTT. The gene calls are TRBV2 and TRBJ1-1; tentatively, D is TRBD1 (6 bases). The CDR3 has 14 amino acids. V shed 5 bases and J shed 1 base, with 11 bases lying between them. CDR1 is SNHLY and CDR2 is FYNNEI in the germline V gene.

The V gene is TRBV28, the J gene TRBJ2-7, with TRBD2 as a possible D gene (6 bases). V was cut by 5 bases and J by 6 bases, with 20 bases left in between. CDR1 and CDR2 from the germline V gene are MDHEN and SYDVKM. This CDR3 region has 15 residues. This CDR3 is CASSTEGRPPAEQYF. CDR3 in DNA: TGTGCCAGCAGTACGGAGGGTAGGCCCCCGGCCGAGCAGTACTTC.

The CDR3 DNA sequence: TGCGCCAGCAGTGAGCAACAGGGCTCCTTCTACAATGAGCAGTTCTTC. It specifies CASSEQQGSFYNEQFF. This chain links TRBV10-1 with TRBJ2-1; D perhaps matches TRBD1 (6 bases). Germline V gene sequence: CDR1 WNHNN, CDR2 SYGVQD (reference sequence). The CDR3 consists of 16 residues. Trimming shortened V by 2 bases and J by 3 bases, and 14 bases separated the two germline ends.

This clone was seen only once. DNA of the CDR3: TGTGCTAGTGGTTCCGGGACAGATCTAGCGGGGAGCGGACCAAGCTCCTACAATGAGCAGTTCTTC. Amino acids: CASGSGTDLAGSGPSSYNEQFF. V gene TRBV12-5 combines with J gene TRBJ2-1; 9 bases are a match to TRBD2. CDR3 length: 22 amino acids. Trimming cost V 4 bases and J 0 bases; bases outside gene matches: 22. Germline V lookup: CDR1 LGHNT, CDR2 FRNRAP.

The CDR3 sequence is CAINPGTAYEQYF. The DNA of the CDR3 is TGTGCCATCAATCCCGGGACAGCATACGAGCAGTACTTC. This chain links TRBV10-3 with TRBJ2-7; 7 bases match TRBD1. Germline V lookup: CDR1 ENHRY, CDR2 SYGVKD. The V gene end was trimmed by 7 bases and the J gene end by 4 bases; junction bases not matched to a gene: 7. The length of the CDR3 is 13 residues.

The chain links TRBV27 to TRBJ1-5; tentative D call: TRBD1 (6 bases). The CDR3 totals 15 residues. V lost 5 bases and J lost 3, with 14 bases in between. Germline V gene sequence: CDR1 MNHEY, CDR2 SMNVEV (reference sequence). The CDR3 bases are TGTGCCAGCAGTACGACAGGTTTACCCAATCAGCCCCAGCATTTT. Encoded protein: CASSTTGLPNQPQHF.

The chain has TRBV7-9 and TRBJ2-7; D perhaps matches TRBD1 (6 bases). CDR3 size: 16 residues. Trimming removed 6 bases from V and 3 bases from J, with 21 bases in between. CDR1 and CDR2 from the germline V gene are SEHNR and FQNEAQ (reference sequence). The CDR3 coding sequence is TGTGCCAGCAGTGCCCCACAGGGAAGGAGCATCTACGAGCAGTACTTC. Amino acid sequence: CASSAPQGRSIYEQYF.

This chain connects TRBV27 to TRBJ2-5; perhaps TRBD2 as D (6 bases). In germline, CDR1 is MNHEY, CDR2 SMNVEV (reference sequence). CDR3 size: 15 residues. Trimming shortened V by 4 bases and J by 2 bases, and 14 bases separated the two germline ends. For the CDR3, the DNA is TGTGCCAGCAGTTCCCTTGGGGGGTTACAAGAGACCCAGTACTTC. It yields the protein CASSSLGGLQETQYF.

The rearrangement uses TRBV28 and TRBJ1-5; D ambiguous. Trimming stripped 7 bases from V and 2 bases from J, with 12 bases between. This CDR3 is 14 amino acids long. Germline CDR1 reads MDHEN; CDR2 reads SYDVKM. CDR3 DNA: TGTGCCAGCATCGGGTCAGATGGCAATCAGCCCCAGCATTTT. Translating it yields CASIGSDGNQPQHF.

The chain employs TRBV5-1 and TRBJ2-7; 13 bases are shared with TRBD2. J lost 3 bases, V lost 2 bases, and 2 bases had no gene match. CDR3 length equals 15 residues. Germline values: CDR1 SGHRS, CDR2 YFSETQ. CDR3 amino acids: CASSLLAGGGYEQYF. The CDR3 region has the DNA TGCGCCAGCAGCTTACTAGCGGGAGGGGGCTACGAGCAGTACTTC.

The gene calls are TRBV15 and TRBJ1-1, with TRBD1 identical over 7 bases. Per germline, CDR1 LNHNV and CDR2 YYDKDF (reference sequence). V trimming: 4 bases; J trimming: 4 bases; junction bases outside the gene matches: 6. The CDR3 runs to 14 residues. CDR3 protein: CATSTRTGITEAFF. CDR3 DNA sequence: TGTGCCACCAGCACAAGGACAGGCATCACTGAAGCTTTCTTT.

V usage is TRBV6-1 and J usage is TRBJ1-1, with a tentative D call TRBD1 (5 bases). V was pared by 2 bases and J by 1 base, with 5 bases between. Germline CDR1 reads MNHNS; CDR2 reads SASEGT. There are 13 residues in the CDR3. The CDR3, as DNA: TGTGCCAGCAGTGAAACAGGGAACACTGAAGCTTTCTTT. The encoded protein is CASSETGNTEAFF.

The rearrangement links TRBV27 to TRBJ1-1, with D possibly being TRBD1 (6 bases). This CDR3 contains 15 residues. Per the germline V gene, CDR1 is MNHEY and CDR2 is SMNVEV (reference sequence). V was clipped by 6 bases and J by 10 bases, with 24 bases between them. The CDR3 loop reads CASRIGGGTGSAAFF. The CDR3 DNA reads TGTGCCAGCAGGATTGGGGGGGGAACAGGGTCCGCAGCTTTCTTT.

J is TRBJ2-5 and V is TRBV27; D may be TRBD2 (5 bases). Germline lookup yields CDR1 MNHEY and CDR2 SMNVEV (reference sequence). The CDR3 sequence is 14 residues long. The V end was cut by 4 bases, the J end by 2 bases, with 11 bases between. In nucleotides, the CDR3 is TGTGCCAGCAGTTCCCCCGGGAAGCAAGAGACCCAGTACTTC. Its translation: CASSSPGKQETQYF.

This clone was seen more than once but under ten times. CDR3: CASGLDPGAPNTEAFF. As DNA, the CDR3 is TGTGCTAGTGGTTTGGACCCAGGGGCCCCGAACACTGAAGCTTTCTTT. The chain combines TRBV12-5 with TRBJ1-1, with TRBD1 as a possible D gene (6 bases). The CDR3 contains 16 residues. The ends were cut back, 1 base at V and 1 base at J, with 13 bases in the middle. From germline, CDR1 is LGHNT and CDR2 FRNRAP.

The chain recombines TRBV6-4 with TRBJ1-1; possibly TRBD1 for D (6 bases). CDR1 and CDR2 (germline): MRHNA, SNTAGT. The CDR3 has 15 residues. Trimming cost V 0 bases and J 5 bases, with 13 bases left between them. CDR3 protein: CASSDSWGGSTEAFF. CDR3 DNA sequence: TGTGCCAGCAGTGACTCCTGGGGGGGCTCGACTGAAGCTTTCTTT.

This sequence joins TRBV28 and TRBJ2-7, with TRBD2 matching over 8 bases. The CDR3 runs 15 residues. V was clipped by 3 bases and J by 2 bases; unmatched bases: 6. Germline V gives CDR1 MDHEN, CDR2 SYDVKM. The CDR3 DNA follows: TGTGCCAGCAGTTTCACGCCAGCGGGAGCCTACGAGCAGTACTTC. This encodes CASSFTPAGAYEQYF.

The chain joins TRBV6-1 to TRBJ2-1; 7 nucleotides line up with TRBD1. The V and J ends lost 6 bases and 0 bases, in that order; junction bases with no gene match: 8. Germline assignment: CDR1 MNHNS and CDR2 SASEGT. CDR3 length: 16 residues. Here the CDR3 DNA reads TGTGCCAGCAGGGAAAGGACAGGAGACTCCTACAATGAGCAGTTCTTC. Encoded protein: CASRERTGDSYNEQFF.